This TCR beta chain appears in the sequencing data of a study of tumor-infiltrating lymphocytes in localized non-small cell lung cancer. Germline-derived CDR1 and CDR2 are SGHAT and FQNNGV. Trimming shortened V by 3 bases and J by 5 bases, and 7 bases separated the two germline ends. This CDR3 has 12 residues. Data came from immunoSEQ multiplex PCR; TCRdb stores just in-frame clones and leaves some out. The sample includes 15,000 to 20,000 clones, under 75% of them seen just once. The specimen sequenced was lung tumor tissue. The chain employs TRBV11-2 and TRBJ1-1; D remains ambiguous. This TCR was sampled from a human donor with non-small cell lung cancer. This CDR3 is CASSFRSTEAFF. CDR3 in DNA: TGTGCCAGCAGCTTCCGGTCGACTGAAGCTTTCTTT.